This T cell receptor beta chain is drawn from a study of cytomegalovirus exposure and HLA in healthy donors. Findings and caveats of the study: Sequence variants that were highly shared formed a cluster that was likely a sequencing artifact.

PCR primers comprised 60 Vbeta and 13 Jbeta primers. Repertoires were generated with immunoSEQ multiplex PCR, while TCRdb's copy carries only in-frame clones and drops some. The sample includes 100,000 or so clones, about 81% of them seen just once. On this clone: Its target is not known.

CDR1 and CDR2 (germline): MNHNS, SASEGT. Unmatched junction bases numbered 5, after V lost 5 bases and J lost 6 bases. The CDR3 runs 13 residues. The rearrangement links TRBV6-1 to TRBJ1-2; the match to TRBD1 covers 8 bases. The specimen was PBMCs. The TCR was taken from a man in his forties in good health and CMV-seronegative. For the CDR3, the DNA is TGTGCCAGCAGTTCAGGGGGCTTAAATGGCTACACCTTC. This encodes CASSSGGLNGYTF.